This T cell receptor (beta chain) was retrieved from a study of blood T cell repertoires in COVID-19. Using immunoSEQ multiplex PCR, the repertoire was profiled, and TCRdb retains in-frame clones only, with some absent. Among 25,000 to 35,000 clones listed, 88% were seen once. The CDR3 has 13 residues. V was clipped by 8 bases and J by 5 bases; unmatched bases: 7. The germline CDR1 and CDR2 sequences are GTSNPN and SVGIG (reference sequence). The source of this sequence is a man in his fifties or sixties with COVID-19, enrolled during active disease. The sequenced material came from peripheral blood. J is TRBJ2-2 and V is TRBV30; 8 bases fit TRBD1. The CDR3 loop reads CATRQGTTGELFF. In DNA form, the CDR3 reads TGTGCCACCCGACAGGGGACAACCGGGGAGCTGTTTTTT.